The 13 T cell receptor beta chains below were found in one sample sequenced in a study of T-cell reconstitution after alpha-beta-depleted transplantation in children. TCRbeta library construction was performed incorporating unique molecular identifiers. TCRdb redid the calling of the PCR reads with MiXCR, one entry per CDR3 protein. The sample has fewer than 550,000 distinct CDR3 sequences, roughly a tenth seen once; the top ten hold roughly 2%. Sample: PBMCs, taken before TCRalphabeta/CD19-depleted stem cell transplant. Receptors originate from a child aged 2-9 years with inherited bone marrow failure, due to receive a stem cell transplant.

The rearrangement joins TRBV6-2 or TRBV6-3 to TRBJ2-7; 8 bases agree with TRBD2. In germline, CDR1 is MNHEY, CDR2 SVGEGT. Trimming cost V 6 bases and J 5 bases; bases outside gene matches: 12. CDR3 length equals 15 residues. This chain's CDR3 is CASSPVRLARHEQYF. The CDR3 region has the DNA TGTGCCAGCAGCCCCGTTCGACTAGCGCGCCACGAGCAGTACTTC.

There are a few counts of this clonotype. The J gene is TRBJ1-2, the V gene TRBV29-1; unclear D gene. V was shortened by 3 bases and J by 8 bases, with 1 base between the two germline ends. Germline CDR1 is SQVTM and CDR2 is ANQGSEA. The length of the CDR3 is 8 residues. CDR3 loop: CSVDGYTF. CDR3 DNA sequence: TGCAGCGTTGACGGCTACACCTTC.

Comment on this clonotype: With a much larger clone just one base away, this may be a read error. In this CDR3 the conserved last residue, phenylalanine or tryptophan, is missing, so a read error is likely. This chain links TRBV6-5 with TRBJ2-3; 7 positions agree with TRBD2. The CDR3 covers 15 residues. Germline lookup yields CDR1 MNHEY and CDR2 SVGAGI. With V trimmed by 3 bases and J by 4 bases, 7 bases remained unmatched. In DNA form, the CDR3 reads TGTGCCAGCAGTTATCTAGCGGAGCGGCCAGATACGCAGTATTCT. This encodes CASSYLAERPDTQYS.

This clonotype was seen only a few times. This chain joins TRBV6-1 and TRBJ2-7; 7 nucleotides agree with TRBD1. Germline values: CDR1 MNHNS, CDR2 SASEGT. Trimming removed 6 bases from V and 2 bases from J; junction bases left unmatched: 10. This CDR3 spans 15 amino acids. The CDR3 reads CASRPGTVKTYEQYF. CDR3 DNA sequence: TGTGCCAGCAGACCCGGGACAGTGAAAACCTACGAGCAGTACTTC.

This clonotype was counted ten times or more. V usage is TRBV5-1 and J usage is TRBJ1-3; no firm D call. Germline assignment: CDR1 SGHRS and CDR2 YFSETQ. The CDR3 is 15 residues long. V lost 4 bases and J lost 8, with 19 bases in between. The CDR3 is CASSIDGRRADTIYF. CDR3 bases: TGCGCCAGCAGCATCGACGGACGGCGTGCCGACACCATATATTTT.

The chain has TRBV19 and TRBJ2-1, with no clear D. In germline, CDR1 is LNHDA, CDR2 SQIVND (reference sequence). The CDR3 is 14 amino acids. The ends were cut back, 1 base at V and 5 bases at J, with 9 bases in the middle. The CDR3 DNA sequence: TGTGCCAGTAGTATAGTCAACCAGCACAATGAGCAGTTCTTC. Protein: CASSIVNQHNEQFF.

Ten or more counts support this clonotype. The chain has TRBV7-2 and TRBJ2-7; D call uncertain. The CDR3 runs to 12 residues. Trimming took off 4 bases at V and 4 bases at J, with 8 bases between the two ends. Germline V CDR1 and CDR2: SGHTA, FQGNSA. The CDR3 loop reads CASSSLHYEQYF. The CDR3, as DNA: TGTGCCAGCAGCTCCTTACATTACGAGCAGTACTTC.

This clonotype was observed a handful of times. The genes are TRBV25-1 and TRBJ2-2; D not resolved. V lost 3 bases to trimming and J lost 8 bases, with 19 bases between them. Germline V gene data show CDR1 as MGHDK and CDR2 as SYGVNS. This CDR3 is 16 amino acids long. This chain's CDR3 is CASSDLNSHRTGELFF. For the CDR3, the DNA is TGTGCCAGCAGTGATCTCAACAGCCACCGAACTGGGGAGCTGTTTTTT. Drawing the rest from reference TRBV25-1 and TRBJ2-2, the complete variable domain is EADIYQTPRYLVIGTGKKITLECSQTMGHDKMYWYQQDPGMELHLIHYSYGVNSTEKGDLSSESTVSRIRTEHFPLTLESARPSHTSQYLCASSDLNSHRTGELFFGEGSRLTVL.

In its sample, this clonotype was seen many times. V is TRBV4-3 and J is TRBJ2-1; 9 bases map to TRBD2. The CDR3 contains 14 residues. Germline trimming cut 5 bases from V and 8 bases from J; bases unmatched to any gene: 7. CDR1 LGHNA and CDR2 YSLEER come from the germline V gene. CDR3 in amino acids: CASSLAGAGYEQFF. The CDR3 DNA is TGCGCCAGCAGCTTAGCGGGAGCTGGCTATGAGCAGTTCTTC.

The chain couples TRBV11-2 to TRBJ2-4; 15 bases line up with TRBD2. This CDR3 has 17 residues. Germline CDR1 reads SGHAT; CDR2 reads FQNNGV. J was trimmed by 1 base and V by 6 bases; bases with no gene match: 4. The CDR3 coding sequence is TGTGCCAGCAGGGGACTAGCGGGAGGACGGGCCAAAAACATTCAGTACTTC. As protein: CASRGLAGGRAKNIQYF.

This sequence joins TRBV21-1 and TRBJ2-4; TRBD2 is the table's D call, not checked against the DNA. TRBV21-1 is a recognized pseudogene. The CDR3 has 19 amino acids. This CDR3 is CASSKGRKAGPLAKNIQYF. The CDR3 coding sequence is TGTGCCAGCAGCAAAGGGCGTAAGGCAGGCCCACTAGCCAAAAACATTCAGTACTTC.

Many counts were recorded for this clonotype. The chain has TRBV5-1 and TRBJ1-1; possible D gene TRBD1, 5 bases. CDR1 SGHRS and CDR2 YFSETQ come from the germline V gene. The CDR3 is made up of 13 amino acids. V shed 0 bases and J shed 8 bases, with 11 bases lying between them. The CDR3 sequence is CASSLGIRDEAFF. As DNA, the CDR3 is TGCGCCAGCAGCTTGGGCATCCGGGACGAAGCTTTCTTT.

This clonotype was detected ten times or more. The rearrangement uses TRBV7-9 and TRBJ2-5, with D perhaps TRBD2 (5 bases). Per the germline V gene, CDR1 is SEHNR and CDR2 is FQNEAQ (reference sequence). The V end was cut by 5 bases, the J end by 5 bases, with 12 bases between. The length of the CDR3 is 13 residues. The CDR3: CASSPDWEETQYF. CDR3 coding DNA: TGTGCCAGCAGCCCGGACTGGGAGGAGACCCAGTACTTC. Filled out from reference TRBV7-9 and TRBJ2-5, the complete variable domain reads DTGVSQNPRHKITKRGQNVTFRCDPISEHNRLYWYRQTLGQGPEFLTYFQNEAQLEKSRLLSDRFSAERPKGSFSTLEIQRTEQGDSAMYLCASSPDWEETQYFGPGTRLLVL.